The 22 T cell receptor beta chains below were found in one sample sequenced in a study of shared clonotypes between healthy human individuals (dated by TCRdb to about 2020). Libraries were made using the immunoSEQ multiplex PCR assay. Sourced from immuneACCESS, this table was stored by TCRdb with only in-frame sequences that have V and J called. A share of the clones is absent; for the studies checked, an unresolved V gene accounts for under half, and the remainder has no known explanation. Recorded for this sample are about 2 million clones; about 95% of them occurred a single time. The ten largest clones represent 1% to 1.3% of the sample. CD8 naive samples were obtained by positive selection for CCR7 among CD45RO-negative cells, yielding a CD45RA+CCR7+ population from which TemRA cells were excluded. Sequenced material: naive CD8+ T cells sorted from blood. This specimen's cell subset or site label, per the study, means: CD45RA+CCR7+. These receptors all come from a man younger than 35 in good health.

The rearrangement joins TRBV23-1 to TRBJ1-2, with a possible D match to TRBD1 (5 bases). TRBV23-1 belongs to the ORF category, with a function that is uncertain. The CDR3 is 16 residues long. Trimming cost V 10 bases and J 2 bases, with 23 bases left between them. The CDR3 reads CATQWGHADANYGYTF. The CDR3 bases are TGCGCCACTCAATGGGGCCACGCCGACGCGAACTATGGCTACACCTTC.

This clone was seen just once. V usage is TRBV9 and J usage is TRBJ1-1; D remains ambiguous. The V gene's germline CDR1 is SGDLS and CDR2 YYNGEE. The CDR3 contains 13 residues. Trimming removed 1 base at V and 3 bases at J, with 7 bases between. CDR3 in amino acids: CASSVTRYTEAFF. CDR3 coding DNA: TGTGCCAGCAGCGTAACCAGGTACACTGAAGCTTTCTTT.

Of note for this clone: This CDR3 is also generated by other DNA sequences in the sample. CDR3 DNA: TGTGCCAGCAGCTTGGGACAGGGCCGAGAGACCCAGTACTTC. Translating it yields CASSLGQGRETQYF. V is TRBV5-8 and J is TRBJ2-5, with TRBD1 matching 7 bases. The trim removed 0 bases at V and 4 bases at J, leaving 3 bases unmatched. CDR1 is SGHTS and CDR2 is YDEGEE in the germline V gene. The length of the CDR3 is 14 residues. The variable domain in full, completed from reference TRBV5-8 and TRBJ2-5, reads EAGVTQSPTHLIKTRGQQATLRCSPISGHTSVYWYQQALGLGLQFLLWYDEGEERNRGNFPPRFSGRQFPNYSSELNVNALELEDSALYLCASSLGQGRETQYFGPGTRLLVL.

The chain links TRBV9 to TRBJ1-6, with D tentatively TRBD1 (6 bases). V dropped 0 bases and J dropped 9 bases, with 13 bases sitting between them. CDR1 SGDLS and CDR2 YYNGEE come from the germline V gene. CDR3 length: 15 residues. In DNA form, the CDR3 reads TGTGCCAGCAGCGTAGGGCAGGGGTCAGCTTCACCCCTCCACTTT. This gives the protein CASSVGQGSASPLHF.

CDR3 coding DNA: TGTGCCAGCTCCCCCTGGGACAGTCCCACTGAAGCTTTCTTT. It is translated as CASSPWDSPTEAFF. The chain employs TRBV18 and TRBJ1-1; 7 nucleotides agree with TRBD1. Germline V lookup: CDR1 KGHSH, CDR2 LQKENI. V gave up 6 bases and J gave up 4 bases; unmatched junction bases: 8. The CDR3 is made up of 14 amino acids.

The J gene is TRBJ1-1, the V gene TRBV6-6, with D perhaps matching TRBD1 (6 bases). Between the trimmed V and J ends, which lost 7 bases and 11 bases, there was a span of 17 bases. Germline V lookup: CDR1 MNHNY, CDR2 SVGAGI (reference sequence). The CDR3 runs to 12 residues. The CDR3 nucleotides are TGTGCCAGCAATCCCGGGGGGCAGGGGGCTTTCTTT. Protein product: CASNPGGQGAFF.

The J gene is TRBJ2-7, the V gene TRBV27; D is possibly TRBD2 (6 bases). CDR1 is MNHEY, CDR2 SMNVEV, per germline (reference sequence). V lost 3 bases, J lost 6 bases, and 21 bases lay in between. This CDR3 has 16 amino acids. DNA for the CDR3: TGTGCCAGCAGTTTTTTCACGGGACTCTCCTCGGGCGAGCAGTACTTC. Amino acid sequence: CASSFFTGLSSGEQYF.

V usage is TRBV7-3 and J usage is TRBJ2-3, with TRBD2 matching 7 bases. The J segment lost 2 bases and the V segment lost 5 bases, leaving 7 bases of the junction unmatched. This CDR3 contains 15 residues. Germline CDR1 and CDR2: SGHTA and FQGTGA. The chain's CDR3 is CASSLGGYHTDTQYF. CDR3 nucleotide sequence: TGTGCCAGCAGCCTCGGGGGGTACCACACAGATACGCAGTATTTT. Drawing the rest from reference TRBV7-3 and TRBJ2-3, the complete variable domain is GAGVSQTPSNKVTEKGKYVELRCDPISGHTALYWYRQSLGQGPEFLIYFQGTGAADDSGLPNDRFFAVRPEGSVSTLKIQRTERGDSAVYLCASSLGGYHTDTQYFGPGTRLTVL.

Only a few counts were recorded for this clone. In the same sample, other DNA sequences code for this CDR3. The V call is TRBV9, the J call TRBJ2-2; 7 bases agree with TRBD2. The CDR3 covers 14 residues. V lost 2 bases and J lost 5; bases outside the gene matches: 3. Germline values: CDR1 SGDLS, CDR2 YYNGEE. The CDR3 region has the DNA TGTGCCAGCAGCGTCGGGGGAGGGACCGGGGAGCTGTTTTTT. Translated, it gives CASSVGGGTGELFF.

Remarks on this clone: This CDR3 is also generated by other DNA sequences in the sample. J is TRBJ2-7 and V is TRBV6-5; TRBD1 might be the D (5 bases). V lost 2 bases to trimming and J lost 4 bases, with 12 bases between them. In germline, CDR1 is MNHEY, CDR2 SVGAGI. CDR3 size: 14 residues. The CDR3 here is CASSYAGAGYEQYF. The CDR3, as DNA: TGTGCCAGCAGTTACGCTGGGGCCGGATACGAGCAGTACTTC.

Worth noting for this clone: The sample contains more than one DNA sequence encoding this CDR3. V and J are TRBV27 and TRBJ2-7; D unclear. Looked up from germline, CDR1 is MNHEY and CDR2 is SMNVEV (reference sequence). V lost 2 bases, J lost 3 bases, and 8 bases lay in between. The CDR3 is 13 amino acids. The CDR3 nucleotides are TGTGCCAGCAGTTTAAGGGATAGCTACGAGCAGTACTTC. This translates into CASSLRDSYEQYF.

With respect to this clone: Additional DNA sequences in this sample encode the identical CDR3. The chain couples TRBV6-5 to TRBJ2-1; the match to TRBD2 covers 10 bases. With 2 bases clipped from V and 5 bases from J, the junction kept 3 bases outside the gene matches. The germline CDR1 and CDR2 sequences are MNHEY and SVGAGI. The CDR3 covers 15 residues. CDR3 nucleotide sequence: TGTGCCAGCAGTTACCTAGCGGGAGTCGACAATGAGCAGTTCTTC. Translated: CASSYLAGVDNEQFF.

Comment on this clone: Other DNA sequences in the same sample also yield this CDR3. The chain couples TRBV19 to TRBJ2-7; D call uncertain. CDR3 size: 13 residues. V lost 1 base, J lost 0 bases, and 4 bases lay in between. In germline, CDR1 is LNHDA, CDR2 SQIVND (reference sequence). In DNA form, the CDR3 reads TGTGCCAGTAGTATAGCGAGCTCCTACGAGCAGTACTTC. Translated, it gives CASSIASSYEQYF.

The DNA of the CDR3 is TGTGCCTGGTGGGAGGGGTTTGAAGCTTTCTTT. This gives the protein CAWWEGFEAFF. V and J are TRBV30 and TRBJ1-1; possibly TRBD1 for D (5 bases). This CDR3 contains 11 residues. CDR1 and CDR2 (germline): GTSNPN, SVGIG (reference sequence). Between the trimmed V and J ends, which lost 5 bases and 7 bases, there was a span of 11 bases.

V is TRBV28 and J is TRBJ1-6; 8 bases line up with TRBD1. The germline CDR1 and CDR2 sequences are MDHEN and SYDVKM. The CDR3 is 16 residues long. V lost 3 bases, J lost 10 bases, and 11 bases stayed unmatched. The CDR3 is CASSFVVGQGRSPLHF. CDR3 sequence (DNA): TGTGCCAGCAGTTTCGTAGTTGGACAGGGCCGATCACCCCTCCACTTT.

This clone appeared once. The rearrangement joins TRBV28 to TRBJ2-7; 8 bases agree with TRBD1. The CDR3 has 13 residues. Trimming removed 10 bases from V and 0 bases from J; junction bases left unmatched: 5. Per germline, CDR1 MDHEN and CDR2 SYDVKM. CDR3 coding DNA: TGTGCCACTACGGACAGGGCCTCCTACGAGCAGTACTTC. Translation: CATTDRASYEQYF.

To note about this clone: Other DNA sequences of this sample code for an identical CDR3. The V and J genes are TRBV5-4 and TRBJ2-7, with D perhaps TRBD1 or TRBD2 (6 bases each). CDR1 is SGHNT, CDR2 YYREEE, per germline (reference sequence). Trimming removed 2 bases from V and 0 bases from J, with 9 bases in between. The CDR3 length is 14 residues. CDR3 region: CASSFGGGSYEQYF. As DNA, the CDR3 is TGTGCCAGCAGCTTTGGAGGGGGCTCCTACGAGCAGTACTTC.

The chain joins TRBV2 to TRBJ2-1; no clear D. The CDR3 has 14 residues. The germline gives CDR1 SNHLY, CDR2 FYNNEI. Trimming pared 6 bases from V and 7 bases from J, leaving 16 bases between. DNA for the CDR3: TGTGCCAGCAGGGAACTCAGCGAGGAGAATGAGCAGTTCTTC. Translated: CASRELSEENEQFF.

The rearrangement links TRBV18 to TRBJ1-4; TRBD1 matches at 7 bases. CDR3 length equals 15 residues. CDR1 KGHSH and CDR2 LQKENI come from the germline V gene. V lost 2 bases to trimming and J lost 3 bases; unmatched junction nucleotides: 3. CDR3 amino acids: CASSPGTASNEKLFF. The DNA for the CDR3 is TGTGCCAGCTCACCAGGGACAGCTTCTAATGAAAAACTGTTTTTT.

The chain links TRBV13 to TRBJ2-7, with 8 bases aligning to TRBD2. The trim removed 0 bases at V and 4 bases at J, leaving 5 bases unmatched. Germline values: CDR1 PRHDT, CDR2 FYEKMQ (reference sequence). The length of the CDR3 is 15 residues. CDR3 bases: TGTGCCAGCAGCTTAGGCAGTACTAGCGGATACGAGCAGTACTTC. Residues: CASSLGSTSGYEQYF.

The chain uses TRBV9 and TRBJ2-5, with D hard to call. V lost 0 bases, J lost 4 bases, and 10 bases lay in between. CDR3 size: 14 residues. Per germline, CDR1 SGDLS and CDR2 YYNGEE. The DNA for the CDR3 is TGTGCCAGCAGCGTAGGGGTCGATCGAGAGACCCAGTACTTC. This encodes CASSVGVDRETQYF.

The chain uses TRBV10-1 and TRBJ2-3; no clear D. This CDR3 has 12 residues. V was pared by 11 bases and J by 6 bases, with 15 bases between. Looked up from germline, CDR1 is WNHNN and CDR2 is SYGVQD (reference sequence). The chain's CDR3 is CALQGFKDTQYF. CDR3 DNA sequence: TGCGCCTTACAAGGGTTCAAGGATACGCAGTATTTT.